Listed below are T cell receptor beta chains from one sample, sequenced in a study of PD-L1 blockade in urothelial cancer. Some clones are missing from TCRdb's copy, which holds only in-frame ones; the method was immunoSEQ multiplex PCR. The sample comprises tens of thousands of clones, approximately 83% of which are singletons, and about 15% rests with the top ten. This specimen consisted of PBMCs, obtained around atezolizumab (anti-PD-L1) treatment. Receptors originate from a man in his 60s with urothelial cancer. Both conserved end residues are part of each CDR3. Each record gives: D gene, J gene, clone size, V gene, CDR3 DNA, CDR3 protein. The D gene is left open where the match is weak. The listing skips clone size in some rows; elsewhere it reads once, few, many or a size class.

>TRBD2|TRBJ2-5|NA|TRBV19
TGTGCCAGTAGCCCTGGCCTAGCGGGGATGGAGACCCAGTACTTC
CASSPGLAGMETQYF
>NA|TRBJ1-4|NA|TRBV5-6
TGTGCCAGCAGCAGCGCAGGGAACTTTAATGAAAAACTGTTTTTT
CASSSAGNFNEKLFF
>NA|TRBJ2-2|NA|TRBV7-2
TGTGCCAGCAGCCCTTTAAGGGGGGGCACCGGGGAGCTGTTTTTT
CASSPLRGGTGELFF
>NA|TRBJ2-2|NA|TRBV2
TGTGCCAGCAGTGAAAGGGTTAACACCGGGGAGCCGTTTTTT
CASSERVNTGEPFF
>NA|TRBJ2-1|NA|TRBV5-1
TGCGCCAGCAGCTTGGCCGAGGGACTGTGGGGTGGTGAGCAGTTCTTC
CASSLAEGLWGGEQFF
>TRBD2|TRBJ2-5|NA|TRBV2
TGTGCCAGCATCGATCGAGGACTAGCGGGGTTGGAGACCCAGTACTTC
CASIDRGLAGLETQYF
>TRBD2|TRBJ2-2|NA|TRBV19
TGTGCCAGTAGTCTATTGACTAGCGGGGGGTCCGGGGAGCTGTTTTTT
CASSLLTSGGSGELFF
>TRBD1|TRBJ2-5|NA|TRBV4-2
TGTGCCAGCAGCCCTGGGACAGGGGGCGGAGAGACCCAGTACTTC
CASSPGTGGGETQYF
>TRBD2|TRBJ2-4|few|TRBV11-3
TGTGCCAGCAGCTTAGAGGGGACTAGCGGGACTCAGTACTTC
CASSLEGTSGTQYF
>NA|TRBJ2-1|NA|TRBV6-6
TGTGCCAGCAGTTGGGGGGGCGGTTATAGTGAGCAGTTCTTC
CASSWGGGYSEQFF
>NA|TRBJ2-3|NA|TRBV11-3
TGTGCCAGCAGCTTAAGCTGGGCTACCACAGATACGCAGTATTTT
CASSLSWATTDTQYF
>TRBD1|TRBJ2-3|NA|TRBV6-4
TGTGCCAGCAGTGAACAGGGGGGCACAGATACGCAGTATTTT
CASSEQGGTDTQYF
>NA|TRBJ1-2|NA|TRBV5-8
TGTGCCAGCAGCTTGGACTTCGGGTACGGTGACTATGGCTACACCTTC
CASSLDFGYGDYGYTF
>NA|TRBJ1-5|NA|TRBV5-8
TGTGCCAGCAGCTTGGGGGCCAGAATCAATCAGCCCCAGCATTTT
CASSLGARINQPQHF
>TRBD1|TRBJ1-4|NA|TRBV15
TGTGCCACCAGCAGAGACAGGGGGATTGGGTCAACTAATGAAAAACTGTTTTTT
CATSRDRGIGSTNEKLFF
>NA|TRBJ2-2|NA|TRBV5-1
TGCGCCAGCAGCCGCAGCGGACAGCACACCGGGGAGCTGTTTTTT
CASSRSGQHTGELFF
>TRBD2|TRBJ2-2|NA|TRBV30
TGTGCCTGGGACCCGACTAGCGCTCGGACCGGGGAGCTGTTTTTT
CAWDPTSARTGELFF
>TRBD1|TRBJ2-6|NA|TRBV5-1
TGCGCCAGCAGCTCTTCCCCGGGACAGGCTTCCTCTGGGGCCAACGTCCTGACTTTC
CASSSSPGQASSGANVLTF
>TRBD1|TRBJ2-2|NA|TRBV5-1
TGCGCCAGCAGCTTGTCCATGACAGGGTCGGGCACCGGGGAGCTGTTTTTT
CASSLSMTGSGTGELFF
>TRBD1|TRBJ2-7|NA|TRBV6-1
TGTGCCAGCAGTGACAGGACAGGGCCCTACGAGCAGTACTTC
CASSDRTGPYEQYF
>NA|TRBJ2-2|NA|TRBV4-1
TGCGCCAGCAGCCTAAGGACTAACACCGGGGAGCTGTTTTTT
CASSLRTNTGELFF
>NA|TRBJ1-2|NA|TRBV2
TGTGCCAGCAGTCAACAGGGCAACTATGGCTACACCTTC
CASSQQGNYGYTF
>TRBD2|TRBJ2-7|NA|TRBV6-1
TGTGCCAGCAGTTTGACGGGAGGTTCGGACGAGCAGTACTTC
CASSLTGGSDEQYF
>NA|TRBJ2-1|NA|TRBV5-4
TGTGCCAGCAGCTTGGTATCCAATGAGCAGTTCTTC
CASSLVSNEQFF
>TRBD2|TRBJ2-1|NA|TRBV4-3
TGCGCCAGCAGCCAAGGGCCAGCGGGGACGTACAATGAGCAGTTCTTC
CASSQGPAGTYNEQFF
>TRBD1|TRBJ2-2|NA|TRBV28
TGTGCCAGCAGTGGACAGGGGGCTACCACCGGGGAGCTGTTTTTT
CASSGQGATTGELFF
>NA|TRBJ1-2|NA|TRBV2
TGTGCCAGCAGGGCGGACGGCCAAAGGGAGGGCTACACCTTC
CASRADGQREGYTF